The clone carrying this T cell receptor (beta chain) was seen a handful of times. The antigen is unknown. This record comes from a study of T-cell memory formation after mild COVID-19. For the study at large: Across donors, TCR clusters were largely donor specific. Findings of the study overall: The main location of contracting CD4+ clones was CM and EM, and that of contracting CD8+ clones was EMRA. Among clones contracting day 15 to 85, CD4/CD8 was balanced, whereas later expanders leaned CD4+. Nothing confirmed that second-wave clones peaking on day 37 were specific for SARS-CoV-2.

V was shortened by 4 bases and J by 13 bases, with 14 bases between the two germline ends. The germline gives CDR1 LGHDT, CDR2 YNNKEL (reference sequence). This CDR3 has 11 amino acids. MiXCR was run by TCRdb on the 5' RACE reads, yielding one entry per CDR3 protein. This sample has over 450,000 distinct CDR3 sequences; just over 20% occur once, and the top ten carry 12%. Source material: PBMCs or a T cell subset sorted from them (not recorded which). The chain has TRBV3-1 and TRBJ2-7; D may correspond to TRBD1 or TRBD2 (6 bases each). The sequence was collected from an adult woman who had mild COVID-19 (a few samples of this study predate the infection). Cell type and time point are not known. The CDR3 loop reads CASSLYREVYF. CDR3 coding DNA: TGTGCCAGCAGCCTCTACAGGGAGGTCTACTTC.